Shown below are 8 T cell receptor beta chains from a single sample sequenced in a study of cytomegalovirus exposure and HLA in healthy donors. PCR used 60 Vbeta primers and 13 Jbeta primers. Sequencing was performed with immunoSEQ multiplex PCR; in TCRdb, only in-frame clones are kept and a portion is missing. This sample yields about 110,000 clones, of which around two thirds are seen a single time; 2.6% belongs to the top ten. The sequenced sample consisted of PBMCs. All receptors derive from a man aged 45-65 years in good health and CMV-seropositive.

The J gene is TRBJ1-6, the V gene TRBV14; TRBD1 is a possible D gene (5 bases). Looked up from germline, CDR1 is SGHDN and CDR2 is FVKESK. V lost 0 bases and J lost 9, with 18 bases in between. The CDR3 is made up of 17 amino acids. Here the CDR3 reads CASSQDRGVRGGSPLHF. The CDR3 DNA sequence: TGTGCCAGCAGCCAAGATCGCGGGGTTAGGGGCGGTTCACCCCTCCACTTT.

The J gene is TRBJ2-1, the V gene TRBV6-6; perhaps TRBD2 as D (6 bases). The ends were cut back, 2 bases at V and 8 bases at J, with 13 bases in the middle. This CDR3 has 14 residues. Germline V gene lookup returns CDR1 MNHNY and CDR2 SVGAGI (reference sequence). For the CDR3, the DNA is TGTGCCAGCAGTTACGACTGGAGGGCCGATGAGCAGTTCTTC. The encoded protein is CASSYDWRADEQFF.

CDR3 nucleotide sequence: TGTGCCAGCAGTTCTAATTCTGGAAACACCATATATTTT. Translating gives CASSSNSGNTIYF. The rearrangement links TRBV7-9 to TRBJ1-3, with D unresolved. Trimming removed 6 bases from V and 1 base from J, with 7 bases in between. Germline V gene data show CDR1 as SEHNR and CDR2 as FQNEAQ (reference sequence). The CDR3 runs to 13 residues.

The chain is built from TRBV27 and TRBJ2-2; 8 bases line up with TRBD2. From germline, CDR1 is MNHEY and CDR2 SMNVEV (reference sequence). Germline trimming cut 5 bases from V and 6 bases from J; bases unmatched to any gene: 5. The CDR3 extends over 14 amino acids. CDR3 loop: CASSRGGYAGELFF. In DNA, the CDR3 is TGTGCCAGCAGTCGGGGGGGATATGCCGGGGAGCTGTTTTTT.

As to this clone: This sample includes further DNA sequences coding for the same CDR3. This chain uses TRBV2 with TRBJ2-2, with 10 bases lining up with TRBD1. CDR1 and CDR2 (germline): SNHLY, FYNNEI. V lost 6 bases and J lost 4; bases outside the gene matches: 2. CDR3 length: 14 residues. CDR3 in amino acids: CASRRTGGTGELFF. Here the CDR3 DNA reads TGTGCCAGCAGACGGACAGGGGGCACCGGGGAGCTGTTTTTT.

This clone appeared a few times. The chain recombines TRBV6-4 with TRBJ1-6; D gene unclear. CDR3 size: 13 residues. The V gene's germline CDR1 is MRHNA and CDR2 SNTAGT. V lost 4 bases, J lost 10 bases, and 11 bases lay in between. The CDR3 reads CASSVRERSPLHF. The CDR3 coding sequence is TGTGCCAGCAGTGTAAGGGAGAGGTCACCCCTCCACTTT.

The genes are TRBV19 and TRBJ1-2; the D gene is possibly TRBD1 (5 bases). Deletions cut 7 bases from V and 0 bases from J, with 12 bases between. There are 14 residues in the CDR3. Per germline, CDR1 LNHDA and CDR2 SQIVND (reference sequence). CDR3: CASTRTSANYGYTF. As DNA, the CDR3 is TGTGCCAGTACCAGGACATCGGCTAACTATGGCTACACCTTC. Using reference TRBV19 and TRBJ1-2 for the parts outside the CDR3, the full variable domain is DGGITQSPKYLFRKEGQNVTLSCEQNLNHDAMYWYRQDPGQGLRLIYYSQIVNDFQKGDIAEGYSVSREKKESFPLTVTSAQKNPTAFYLCASTRTSANYGYTFGSGTRLTVV.

The chain uses TRBV29-1 and TRBJ1-1, with a tentative D call TRBD1 (6 bases). The CDR3 is 13 residues long. The V and J ends lost 7 bases and 0 bases respectively, with 12 bases between them. Germline loops: CDR1 SQVTM, CDR2 ANQGSEA. The CDR3 DNA reads TGCAGCGCACCGGACAGCTTGAACACTGAAGCTTTCTTT. Its protein product is CSAPDSLNTEAFF.